The present TCR beta chain was sequenced within a study of blood T cell repertoires in COVID-19. In the study overall: Italy, Spain and the United States were the sources of the convalescent and acute COVID-19 samples. From T cells, B-cell-depleted T cells, or PBMCs came the material, which was cDNA or gDNA.

The CDR3 loop spans 14 amino acids. V lost 0 bases, J lost 10 bases, and 5 bases stayed unmatched. Germline V CDR1 and CDR2: SGHRS, YFSETQ. Original methodology: Scientists estimated how many nucleated cells there were by amplifying reference gene primers. The protocol was immunoSEQ multiplex PCR, while the TCRdb copy is restricted to in-frame clones and leaves out a portion. The D gene and trimming were derived from the DNA, and the V and J assignments and clone size from that table. The data show around 100,000 clones, around 85% seen once. The genes are TRBV5-1 and TRBJ2-3, with 10 bases aligning to TRBD2. The TCR comes from a man in his sixties or seventies with active or convalescent COVID-19. Sequenced input: peripheral blood. The CDR3, as DNA: TGCGCCAGCAGCTTGGAGGGACTAGCGAACGCGCAGTATTTT. Protein product: CASSLEGLANAQYF.